This T cell receptor (beta chain) was found in a study of cytomegalovirus exposure and HLA in healthy donors. Study in general: In a previous analysis, approximately 110 million unique TCR beta sequences were found from about 190 million T cells. Whole-study findings and limits: The records held CMV serostatus as the only immune exposure information. Some V segments could not be told apart, so they were left out, TRBV6-2 and TRBV6-3 among them.

A remark on this clone: Its antigen is still unknown.

This CDR3 has 12 residues. The V gene's germline CDR1 is SEHNR and CDR2 FQNEAQ (reference sequence). In the PCR, 60 Vbeta and 13 Jbeta primers were used. Per the original methods: Later work found 74 million or so unique TCR beta chains, with 9.5 million to 11 million shared. Produced via immunoSEQ multiplex PCR; TCRdb's table is partial and in-frame only. V and J calls plus clone size are reproduced from that table; the DNA served to infer D and trimming. This sample has 150,000 to 200,000 clones, with less than 85% found just once. This sequence joins TRBV7-9 and TRBJ1-5; weak D call: TRBD1 (6 bases). Sequencing was performed on PBMCs. The sequence was collected from a male donor in good health and CMV-seronegative. CDR3 protein: CAVGAGDQPQHF. CDR3 DNA: TGTGCTGTCGGGGCAGGGGATCAGCCCCAGCATTTT.